This TCR beta chain was recovered during a study of beta chain features in type 1 diabetes. Regarding the study as a whole: Type 1 diabetes patients had moderately but significantly shorter TCRB CDR3s in all four CD4+ subsets. A greater similarity of naive, central memory and Treg TCRB repertoires was seen among patients than among healthy donors.

This CDR3 region has 14 residues. Trimming cost V 3 bases and J 5 bases; bases outside gene matches: 6. From germline, CDR1 is SQVTM and CDR2 ANQGSEA. Sequencing targeted expressed TCRB transcripts, as all isolated RNA had been reverse transcribed. Method: immunoSEQ multiplex PCR; TCRdb's copy keeps in-frame clones and lacks some. The profile shows nearly 350,000 clones, 9.3% of them singletons. A few counts support this clone. The target antigen is unknown. The receptor was derived from a man aged 25-40 years with type 1 diabetes. This chain uses TRBV29-1 with TRBJ1-4, with 7 bases that match TRBD1. The sequencing input was central memory CD4+ T cells from blood. The CDR3 region is CSVEAGGKNEKLFF. The CDR3 DNA follows: TGCAGCGTTGAGGCAGGGGGAAAAAATGAAAAACTGTTTTTT.